The clone carrying this TCR beta chain was detected many times. The antigen remains undetermined. Germline assignment: CDR1 MNHNS and CDR2 SASEGT. V lost 1 base, J lost 1 base, and 5 bases lay in between. The CDR3 consists of 13 residues. This entry belongs to a study of T cells in Graves' hyperthyroidism and ophthalmopathy. Study-wide background: Peripheral blood was collected at initial diagnosis, before any treatment. General study points: Ophthalmopathy was separated from stable hyperthyroidism by a 13 V-J model.

Diagnostic assessment was based on clinical symptoms, serum thyroxine and TRAb, thyroid ultrasound and orbital computed tomography. PBMCs were obtained from roughly 10 ml fresh peripheral blood. The CDR3 regions of TCR beta were amplified from RNA transcripts. Carried out on the TCR CDR3, a first-round RT-PCR used the HTBI primer set. TCRdb recomputed calls from the multiplex PCR reads with MiXCR, one row per CDR3 protein. The data show over 500,000 distinct CDR3 sequences, about 14% seen once. J is TRBJ2-7 and V is TRBV6-1, with D uncertain. The sequence derives from a middle-aged woman with Graves' hyperthyroidism. The specimen sequenced was blood. The CDR3 is CASSEEASYEQYF. The CDR3 DNA reads TGTGCCAGCAGTGAAGAAGCGTCCTACGAGCAGTACTTC.